The 26 T cell receptor beta chains in this list originate from one sample, sequenced in a study of blood T cell repertoires in COVID-19 (dated by TCRdb to 2020 to 2021). The method was the immunoSEQ multiplex PCR assay. TCRdb holds this immuneACCESS table with in-frame rearrangements only. Some clones are missing; in checked studies, unresolved V genes explain under half, and the rest has no known cause. The sample profile shows about 200,000 clones; about 90% of them were found once. The ten largest account for 2% to 2.5% of the sample. The sequencing input was PBMCs or T cells enriched from blood (not recorded which). All receptors derive from a woman aged 30 to 39 who had recovered from COVID-19.

This clone occurred once. This same CDR3 is encoded by further DNA sequences in the sample. The CDR3 region is CASSLVGRDNEQFF. The CDR3 nucleotides are TGCGCCAGCAGCTTGGTCGGGCGGGACAATGAGCAGTTCTTC. The V call is TRBV5-1, the J call TRBJ2-1, with a possible D match to TRBD2 (5 bases). CDR1 is SGHRS, CDR2 YFSETQ, per germline. CDR3 size: 14 residues. Trimming shortened V by 0 bases and J by 5 bases, and 9 bases separated the two germline ends.

The chain carries TRBV9 and TRBJ1-2; 7 nucleotides align to TRBD1. Per the germline V gene, CDR1 is SGDLS and CDR2 is YYNGEE. The CDR3 length is 17 residues. After removal of 0 bases from V and 5 bases from J, the junction contained 13 bases not matched to a gene. The CDR3 protein is CASSVATGQELSYGYTF. The DNA of the CDR3 is TGTGCCAGCAGCGTAGCCACCGGACAGGAGTTGAGTTATGGCTACACCTTC.

The V call is TRBV4-3, the J call TRBJ2-7; 15 bases fit TRBD2. The CDR3 consists of 16 residues. The V segment lost 5 bases and the J segment 3 bases; nucleotides outside the gene matches: 5. Germline V CDR1 and CDR2: LGHNA, YSLEER. The CDR3 spells CASSGGLAGGGYEQYF. The DNA for the CDR3 is TGCGCCAGCAGCGGAGGACTAGCGGGAGGGGGCTACGAGCAGTACTTC.

The chain has TRBV30 and TRBJ2-3, with D maybe TRBD2 (6 bases). The germline V gene has CDR1 GTSNPN and CDR2 SVGIG (reference sequence). Deletions cut 0 bases from V and 4 bases from J, with 11 bases between. The CDR3 runs to 14 residues. CDR3: CAWSVGGFADTQYF. The CDR3 DNA reads TGTGCCTGGAGTGTAGGAGGGTTTGCAGATACGCAGTATTTT.

The chain uses TRBV9 and TRBJ1-2; 8 bases fit TRBD1. CDR1 is SGDLS and CDR2 is YYNGEE in the germline V gene. The CDR3 runs 14 residues. Losses at the gene ends were 4 bases for V and 5 bases for J; bases not matched to a gene: 7. The CDR3 DNA reads as TGTGCCAGCAGCCCAGATACAGGGGGGTATGGCTACACCTTC. Translated: CASSPDTGGYGYTF.

This clone was counted a single time. The chain carries TRBV6-5 and TRBJ2-5, with 9 bases identical to TRBD2. Germline V gene lookup returns CDR1 MNHEY and CDR2 SVGAGI. This CDR3 contains 15 residues. V was pared by 4 bases and J by 4 bases, with 7 bases of the junction left unmatched. As DNA, the CDR3 is TGTGCCAGCAGTTTGTTCGGACTAGCGTCAGAGACCCAGTACTTC. Its translation: CASSLFGLASETQYF.

Worth noting for this clone: This specimen includes other DNA sequences encoding the same CDR3. The chain recombines TRBV7-9 with TRBJ1-1; D unclear. Germline loops: CDR1 SEHNR, CDR2 FQNEAQ (reference sequence). V was shortened by 5 bases and J by 7 bases, with 11 bases between the two germline ends. The CDR3 has 12 residues. CDR3 residues: CASSPLGSEAFF. In nucleotides, the CDR3 is TGTGCCAGCAGCCCGCTGGGCAGTGAAGCTTTCTTT. The variable domain in full, completed from reference TRBV7-9 and TRBJ1-1, reads DTGVSQNPRHKITKRGQNVTFRCDPISEHNRLYWYRQTLGQGPEFLTYFQNEAQLEKSRLLSDRFSAERPKGSFSTLEIQRTEQGDSAMYLCASSPLGSEAFFGQGTRLTVV.

The gene calls are TRBV10-2 and TRBJ2-2; maybe TRBD2 (8 bases). Trimming took 5 bases from V and 5 from J, leaving 15 bases between them. This CDR3 comprises 15 residues. Germline V gene data show CDR1 as WSHSY and CDR2 as SAAADI. The CDR3 DNA follows: TGCGCCAGCAGTCAGTTAGCGGGACAGACCGGGGAGCTGTTTTTT. This codes for CASSQLAGQTGELFF.

The chain recombines TRBV7-9 with TRBJ2-1, with TRBD2 matching over 14 bases. V was clipped by 3 bases and J by 8 bases; unmatched bases: 6. CDR1 and CDR2 from the germline V gene are SEHNR and FQNEAQ (reference sequence). The CDR3 has 16 amino acids. CDR3 sequence (DNA): TGTGCCAGCAGCTTCGGGACTAGCGGGAGTTCTGATGAGCAGTTCTTC. Its protein is CASSFGTSGSSDEQFF.

This sequence joins TRBV7-9 and TRBJ2-3; D gene unclear. CDR3 length: 13 residues. The germline V and J ends were trimmed by 5 bases and 4 bases, with 10 bases remaining between them. Germline V gene lookup returns CDR1 SEHNR and CDR2 FQNEAQ (reference sequence). The CDR3 coding sequence is TGTGCCAGCAGCCCGCGCGGCCCAGATACGCAGTATTTT. Translating gives CASSPRGPDTQYF.

CDR3 in amino acids: CASSSRTGANYGYTF. CDR3 sequence (DNA): TGTGCCAGCAGTAGCCGAACAGGGGCAAACTATGGCTACACCTTC. The V and J genes are TRBV6-5 and TRBJ1-2; 7 bases line up with TRBD1. CDR1 is MNHEY and CDR2 is SVGAGI in the germline V gene. Losses at the gene ends were 5 bases for V and 2 bases for J; bases not matched to a gene: 8. CDR3 size: 15 residues.

The J gene is TRBJ1-5, the V gene TRBV19, with D unresolved. The germline gives CDR1 LNHDA, CDR2 SQIVND (reference sequence). The CDR3 has 12 amino acids. Trimming cost V 5 bases and J 3 bases, with 5 bases left between them. The CDR3 nucleotides are TGTGCCAGTAGTCTCCCCAATCAGCCCCAGCATTTT. This sequence encodes CASSLPNQPQHF.

This clone has just a few counts. This chain joins TRBV21-1 and TRBJ2-1; no check of the table's D call, TRBD2, against the DNA was made. TRBV21-1 is designated a pseudogene. The length of the CDR3 is 13 residues. CDR3 sequence reads: CARLAGEVYEQFF. The DNA of the CDR3 is TGTGCCAGACTAGCGGGAGAAGTCTATGAGCAGTTCTTC.

The CDR3 nucleotides read TGTGCCAGCAGCGCGGGACAGGGCGAGTACGAGCAGTACTTC. Protein product: CASSAGQGEYEQYF. The J gene is TRBJ2-7, the V gene TRBV9; TRBD1 matches 9 bases. The CDR3 consists of 14 residues. Germline CDR1 and CDR2: SGDLS and YYNGEE. J gave up 4 bases and V 3 bases, and 5 bases lay outside the gene matches.

V usage is TRBV4-1 and J usage is TRBJ1-1; D may be TRBD1 (5 bases). The CDR3 contains 16 residues. V dropped 3 bases and J dropped 0 bases, with 14 bases sitting between them. Germline values: CDR1 MGHRA, CDR2 YSYEKL. CDR3 sequence reads: CASSQTGLTLNTEAFF. Written as DNA, the CDR3 is TGCGCCAGCAGCCAGACGGGACTGACCTTGAACACTGAAGCTTTCTTT.

The genes are TRBV5-6 and TRBJ1-4, with 9 bases that match TRBD1. J lost 4 bases, V lost 3 bases, and 7 bases had no gene match. Germline-derived CDR1 and CDR2 are SGHDT and YYEEEE. This CDR3 region has 16 residues. The CDR3 loop reads CASSSVGQGINEKLFF. Written as DNA, the CDR3 is TGTGCCAGCAGCTCAGTGGGACAGGGTATTAATGAAAAACTGTTTTTT. Complete variable domain (other parts from reference TRBV5-6 and TRBJ1-4): DAGVTQSPTHLIKTRGQQVTLRCSPKSGHDTVSWYQQALGQGPQFIFQYYEEEERQRGNFPDRFSGHQFPNYSSELNVNALLLGDSALYLCASSSVGQGINEKLFFGSGTQLSVL.

The chain links TRBV7-9 to TRBJ1-1, with D possibly matching TRBD1 (5 bases). With 4 bases removed from V and 0 bases from J, the gap between germline ends came to 9 bases. CDR1 is SEHNR and CDR2 is FQNEAQ in the germline V gene (reference sequence). This CDR3 region has 14 residues. CDR3 in DNA: TGTGCCAGCAGCTACATCAGGGTGAACACTGAAGCTTTCTTT. Residues: CASSYIRVNTEAFF.

The V and J genes are TRBV10-3 and TRBJ1-4, with TRBD1 as a possible D gene (6 bases). There are 15 residues in the CDR3. The V and J ends lost 2 bases and 5 bases respectively, with 12 bases between them. Germline CDR1 and CDR2: ENHRY and SYGVKD. In DNA, the CDR3 is TGTGCCATCAGTGAGCAGGGTGGGGGCAATGAAAAACTGTTTTTT. This gives the protein CAISEQGGGNEKLFF.

This chain uses TRBV30 with TRBJ1-5, with D maybe TRBD1 (6 bases). This CDR3 is 15 amino acids long. Looked up from germline, CDR1 is GTSNPN and CDR2 is SVGIG (reference sequence). V lost 4 bases, J lost 5 bases, and 18 bases lay in between. The CDR3 protein is CAWKAGGSNYQPQHF. The CDR3 DNA is TGTGCCTGGAAGGCGGGGGGCAGTAACTATCAGCCCCAGCATTTT. The full variable domain, its missing parts supplied by reference TRBV30 and TRBJ1-5, is SQTIHQWPATLVQPVGSPLSLECTVEGTSNPNLYWYRQAAGRGLQLLFYSVGIGQISSEVPQNLSASRPQDRQFILSSKKLLLSDSGFYLCAWKAGGSNYQPQHFGDGTRLSIL.

The rearrangement uses TRBV21-1 and TRBJ1-2; the table names TRBD1, a call not compared with the DNA. TRBV21-1 is a pseudogene. The CDR3 covers 15 residues. Here the CDR3 DNA reads TGTGCCAGCAGCATAGTCCGGGACAGAAACTATGGCTACACCTTC. Its translation: CASSIVRDRNYGYTF.

The genes are TRBV24-1 and TRBJ2-1, with TRBD2 identical over 10 bases. This CDR3 is 14 amino acids long. Germline CDR1 is KGHDR and CDR2 is SFDVKD. The ends lost 6 bases at V and 12 bases at J; junction bases unmatched: 10. The CDR3 DNA reads TGTGCCACCAGTTCGGCTAGCGGGGGTTGGGTGCAGTTCTTC. This encodes CATSSASGGWVQFF.

The rearrangement uses TRBV21-1 and TRBJ1-1. TRBV21-1 is flagged as a pseudogene. The CDR3 spans 16 residues. CDR3 region: CASITYRADSNTEAFF. CDR3 bases: TGTGCCAGTATAACTTATAGGGCGGACTCGAACACTGAAGCTTTCTTT.

V and J are TRBV9 and TRBJ1-2; 10 nucleotides line up with TRBD1. The junction had 8 bases not matched to a gene; V was cut back by 4 bases and J by 8 bases. In germline, CDR1 is SGDLS, CDR2 YYNGEE. The CDR3 covers 14 residues. CDR3 residues: CASSIDRGQGGYTF. The CDR3 bases are TGTGCCAGCAGCATAGACAGGGGGCAAGGGGGCTACACCTTC.

The J gene is TRBJ1-5, the V gene TRBV7-2; D unclear. V gave up 3 bases and J gave up 0 bases, with 6 bases separating them. CDR3 length: 14 residues. In germline, CDR1 is SGHTA, CDR2 FQGNSA. The CDR3 is CASSLAGSNQPQHF. Here the CDR3 DNA reads TGTGCCAGCAGCTTGGCAGGTAGCAATCAGCCCCAGCATTTT. Full variable domain (missing parts from reference TRBV7-2 and TRBJ1-5): GAGVSQSPSNKVTEKGKDVELRCDPISGHTALYWYRQSLGQGLEFLIYFQGNSAPDKSGLPSDRFSAERTGGSVSTLTIQRTQQEDSAVYLCASSLAGSNQPQHFGDGTRLSIL.

J is TRBJ1-4 and V is TRBV29-1, with D hard to call. V lost 4 bases and J 8 bases, leaving 20 bases between the germline ends. In germline, CDR1 is SQVTM, CDR2 ANQGSEA. The CDR3 covers 15 residues. CDR3 sequence reads: CSVVVGGGLGEKLFF. In nucleotides, the CDR3 is TGCAGCGTTGTGGTGGGAGGAGGGTTAGGAGAAAAACTGTTTTTT.

The chain couples TRBV30 to TRBJ1-5, with D possibly being TRBD1 (5 bases). The germline V gene encodes CDR1 GTSNPN and CDR2 SVGIG (reference sequence). The CDR3 is 17 residues long. V was pared by 0 bases and J by 3 bases, with 18 bases between. The CDR3, as DNA: TGTGCCTGGAGTGTACAATCATCAGGGCTGGTCAATCAGCCCCAGCATTTT. This gives the protein CAWSVQSSGLVNQPQHF.